This T cell receptor (beta chain) was recorded in a study of tumor-infiltrating lymphocytes in primary liver carcinoma. About the study: All lesions had stage T1-T3 N0M0 and roughly 4 to 11 cm widths.

Study results and caveats: Bulk, unsorted sampling meant CD4+ and CD8+ repertoires went uncompared. Tumor samples exhibited a significantly greater top-250-clone fraction than blood samples (p = 0.039). For tumor-adjacent and tumor-blood pairs, overlap was less than that seen for tumor region pairs.

Points on this clonotype: Its antigen is unidentified. One end of the junction fails to match germline, which may point to a read error.

Starting material of 500 to 600 ng total RNA yielded TCR beta cDNA via a constant-region primer. Three nested multiplex PCR rounds, a slightly modified ARM-PCR method, built the TCR beta libraries. It was with TRBV1-TRBV30 forward primers and a C-beta reverse primer that the first two PCR rounds were run, at roughly 9 cycles each. Each CDR3 protein gets one entry after TCRdb re-called the multiplex PCR reads with MiXCR. The sample lists about 180,000 distinct CDR3 sequences; 60% were seen once. From germline, CDR1 is ENHRY and CDR2 SYGVKD. The CDR3 is 13 residues long. The authors took blood RNA from unsorted whole blood and also extracted germline DNA.

The source of this sequence is a man in his forties or fifties with primary liver carcinoma and hepatitis B virus infection. The chain couples TRBV10-3 to TRBJ1-1; D not resolved. The sample comprised peripheral blood. The CDR3 reads CAISESKAAYYFF. As DNA, the CDR3 is TGTGCCATCAGTGAGTCGAAGGCGGCTTACTATTTTTTT.